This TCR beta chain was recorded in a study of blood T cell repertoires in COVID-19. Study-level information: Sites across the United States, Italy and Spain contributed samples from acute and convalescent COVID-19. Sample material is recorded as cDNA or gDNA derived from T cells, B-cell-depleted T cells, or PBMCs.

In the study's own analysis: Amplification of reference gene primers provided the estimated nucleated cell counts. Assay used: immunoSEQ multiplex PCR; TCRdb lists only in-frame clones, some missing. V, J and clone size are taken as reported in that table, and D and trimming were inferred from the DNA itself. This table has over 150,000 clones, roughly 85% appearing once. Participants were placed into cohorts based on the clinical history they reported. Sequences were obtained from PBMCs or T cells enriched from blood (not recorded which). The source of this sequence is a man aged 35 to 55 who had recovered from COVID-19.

CDR3 region: CASTPGTQTYEQYF. The CDR3 DNA reads as TGTGCCAGCACGCCCGGGACACAAACCTACGAGCAGTACTTC. The rearrangement links TRBV28 to TRBJ2-7, with D tentatively TRBD1 (6 bases). Per the germline V gene, CDR1 is MDHEN and CDR2 is SYDVKM. CDR3 length: 14 residues. The V and J ends lost 7 bases and 2 bases respectively, with 15 bases between them.